The 25 T cell receptor beta chains listed next were all sequenced from one sample in a study of cytomegalovirus exposure and HLA in healthy donors (dated by TCRdb to about 2017). The protocol used for the library was the immunoSEQ multiplex PCR assay. For the multiplex PCR, a mixture combining 60 forward primers for TCR Vbeta segments and 13 reverse primers for TCR Jbeta segments was used. TCRdb limited this immuneACCESS table to in-frame rearrangements with V and J called. A share of clones is missing; checked studies link under half to unresolved V genes, and the rest is unexplained. The sample yields fewer than 200,000 clones; approximately 86% were counted once. The top ten clones comprise around 0.99% of the sample. The sample taken for sequencing was PBMCs. The source is a boy between 2 and 15 years old in good health and CMV-seronegative.

The gene calls are TRBV6-1 and TRBJ1-3, with D perhaps TRBD1 (6 bases). Trimming shortened V by 5 bases and J by 0 bases, and 11 bases separated the two germline ends. From germline, CDR1 is MNHNS and CDR2 SASEGT. This CDR3 has 15 amino acids. CDR3: CASSSETGSGNTIYF. The CDR3 coding sequence is TGTGCCAGCAGTTCGGAGACAGGCTCTGGAAACACCATATATTTT.

This chain links TRBV6-4 with TRBJ2-3; a possible D gene is TRBD1 (6 bases). V was pared by 10 bases and J by 3 bases, with 20 bases between. This CDR3 has 15 amino acids. Germline V gene data show CDR1 as MRHNA and CDR2 as SNTAGT. In nucleotides, the CDR3 is TGTGCCACCTTATACTACAGGGTGAGTACAGATACGCAGTATTTT. It yields the protein CATLYYRVSTDTQYF.

V and J are TRBV5-4 and TRBJ1-1, with D uncertain. V was trimmed by 2 bases and J by 5 bases, leaving 10 bases between them. Germline V CDR1 and CDR2: SGHNT, YYREEE (reference sequence). The CDR3 is 13 amino acids. CDR3 in amino acids: CASSFHPETEAFF. The CDR3 bases are TGTGCCAGCAGCTTTCACCCCGAGACTGAAGCTTTCTTT.

The J gene is TRBJ2-5, the V gene TRBV6-6; 7 bases are shared with TRBD1. V dropped 7 bases and J dropped 1; count of bases not matched to a gene: 3. The CDR3 is made up of 13 amino acids. Germline CDR1 reads MNHNY; CDR2 reads SVGAGI (reference sequence). Written as DNA, the CDR3 is TGTGCCAGCACCAGGGACAGCCAAGAGACCCAGTACTTC. Its protein product is CASTRDSQETQYF.

The chain recombines TRBV19 with TRBJ1-3, with D possibly being TRBD1 (5 bases). Germline CDR1 reads LNHDA; CDR2 reads SQIVND (reference sequence). The CDR3 has 14 residues. The V end was cut by 3 bases, the J end by 2 bases, with 8 bases between. In DNA, the CDR3 is TGTGCCAGTAGTATGGGGGGGACTGGAAACACCATATATTTT. Amino acids: CASSMGGTGNTIYF.

The genes are TRBV5-1 and TRBJ2-5; D unresolved. The J call may be mistaken, given a closer DNA end match to TRBJ2-7. The germline V gene has CDR1 SGHRS and CDR2 YFSETQ. The CDR3 sequence is 11 residues long. The CDR3 sequence: CASSSVYEQYF. In DNA form, the CDR3 reads TGCGCCAGCAGCTCTGTCTACGAGCAGTACTTC.

This clone was recorded once. The J gene is TRBJ2-3, the V gene TRBV5-1, with 12 positions matching TRBD2. Germline CDR1 and CDR2: SGHRS and YFSETQ. The length of the CDR3 is 17 residues. V dropped 0 bases and J dropped 2; count of bases not matched to a gene: 4. CDR3 coding DNA: TGCGCCAGCAGCTTGGGGAGACTAGCGGGAGCCACAGATACGCAGTATTTT. This encodes CASSLGRLAGATDTQYF.

The rearrangement links TRBV11-2 to TRBJ1-1; D is unclear. The germline V gene has CDR1 SGHAT and CDR2 FQNNGV. The CDR3 has 12 amino acids. V gave up 4 bases and J gave up 13 bases, with 16 bases separating them. DNA for the CDR3: TGTGCCAGCAGCTCTACAGCGACTAAGCTTTTCTTT. Its protein is CASSSTATKLFF. Variable domain in full (rest from reference TRBV11-2 and TRBJ1-1): EAGVAQSPRYKIIEKRQSVAFWCNPISGHATLYWYQQILGQGPKLLIQFQNNGVVDDSQLPKDRFSAERLKGVDSTLKIQPAKLEDSAVYLCASSSTATKLFFGQGTRLTVV.

The CDR3 bases are TGTGCCTGGAGCCCAGGGCTCGGCTACACCTTC. Encoded protein: CAWSPGLGYTF. This sequence joins TRBV30 and TRBJ1-2; D might be TRBD1 (5 bases). The CDR3 loop spans 11 amino acids. Germline-derived CDR1 and CDR2 are GTSNPN and SVGIG (reference sequence). The V and J ends lost 3 bases and 8 bases respectively, with 10 bases between them.

The chain couples TRBV5-8 to TRBJ2-3; D perhaps matches TRBD2 (5 bases). The V gene lost 9 bases and the J gene lost 5 bases, with 19 bases spanning the gap. Looked up from germline, CDR1 is SGHTS and CDR2 is YDEGEE. The CDR3 extends over 14 amino acids. The CDR3 reads CANFKDSPGDTQYF. In DNA, the CDR3 is TGTGCCAACTTCAAGGACTCCCCTGGAGATACGCAGTATTTT.

This chain uses TRBV2 with TRBJ2-7; D not resolved. Germline assignment: CDR1 SNHLY and CDR2 FYNNEI. Trimming shortened V by 8 bases and J by 2 bases, and 10 bases separated the two germline ends. The CDR3 contains 12 residues. The CDR3 here is CASDPTPYEQYF. The CDR3, as DNA: TGTGCCAGCGATCCCACTCCCTACGAGCAGTACTTC.

The chain combines TRBV5-5 with TRBJ1-1; 11 positions match TRBD1. Losses at the gene ends were 1 base for V and 5 bases for J; bases not matched to a gene: 10. Germline CDR1 and CDR2: SGHKS and YYEKEE (reference sequence). CDR3 length: 17 amino acids. CDR3: CASSLRDRGESRTEAFF. CDR3 in DNA: TGTGCCAGCAGCTTGAGGGACAGGGGGGAATCGAGGACTGAAGCTTTCTTT.

The chain combines TRBV9 with TRBJ2-1, with 9 bases aligning to TRBD2. The V gene's germline CDR1 is SGDLS and CDR2 YYNGEE. The CDR3 runs to 16 residues. V gave up 0 bases and J gave up 0 bases; unmatched junction bases: 1. The CDR3 sequence: CASSVVSGSSYNEQFF. CDR3 bases: TGTGCCAGCAGCGTAGTTAGCGGGAGCTCCTACAATGAGCAGTTCTTC.

This clone occurred once. The chain has TRBV28 and TRBJ2-7, with 7 bases fitting TRBD1. The CDR3 extends over 16 amino acids. Germline V gene data show CDR1 as MDHEN and CDR2 as SYDVKM. With 6 bases clipped from V and 2 bases from J, the junction kept 13 bases outside the gene matches. CDR3 region: CASREGAPRMTYEQYF. The CDR3 nucleotides read TGTGCCAGCAGAGAGGGGGCTCCCCGGATGACCTACGAGCAGTACTTC.

CDR3 sequence reads: CASSSSGGFYEQYF. The CDR3 nucleotides are TGTGCCAGTAGTAGTAGCGGGGGATTCTACGAGCAGTACTTC. The genes are TRBV19 and TRBJ2-7; TRBD2 matches at 9 bases. Germline CDR1 reads LNHDA; CDR2 reads SQIVND (reference sequence). The length of the CDR3 is 14 residues. Losses at the gene ends were 4 bases for V and 3 bases for J; bases not matched to a gene: 4.

V and J are TRBV5-1 and TRBJ1-3; no clear D. The CDR3 has 16 amino acids. Germline CDR1 reads SGHRS; CDR2 reads YFSETQ. Trimming removed 4 bases at V and 0 bases at J, with 14 bases between. The CDR3 spells CASSAMDGSSGNTIYF. CDR3 DNA: TGCGCCAGCAGCGCGATGGACGGGAGCTCTGGAAACACCATATATTTT.

DNA for the CDR3: TGTGCCAGCAGTGAGACAGGCCGGTATGGCTACACCTTC. Residues: CASSETGRYGYTF. V usage is TRBV6-4 and J usage is TRBJ1-2, with D possibly matching TRBD1 (6 bases). Germline V lookup: CDR1 MRHNA, CDR2 SNTAGT. Trimming removed 3 bases at V and 5 bases at J, with 10 bases between. This CDR3 region has 13 residues.

The chain employs TRBV4-1 and TRBJ2-3; 14 bases fit TRBD2. The CDR3 loop spans 17 amino acids. Per germline, CDR1 MGHRA and CDR2 YSYEKL. J lost 4 bases, V lost 3 bases, and 6 bases had no gene match. DNA for the CDR3: TGCGCCAGCAGCCACCCGACTAGCGGGAGGGCCGCAGATACGCAGTATTTT. Protein product: CASSHPTSGRAADTQYF.

The rearrangement joins TRBV7-9 to TRBJ2-3; D is ambiguous. V was cut by 6 bases and J by 2 bases, with 15 bases left in between. From germline, CDR1 is SEHNR and CDR2 FQNEAQ (reference sequence). CDR3 length: 15 amino acids. CDR3 bases: TGTGCCAGCAGGCAGGCCGCTCCCAACACAGATACGCAGTATTTT. It codes for CASRQAAPNTDTQYF.

This chain links TRBV9 with TRBJ2-3, with TRBD2 identical over 13 bases. Trimming at V came to 5 bases and at J to 6 bases, leaving 15 bases not matched to a gene. The CDR3 sequence is 18 residues long. Per germline, CDR1 SGDLS and CDR2 YYNGEE. CDR3 bases: TGTGCCAGCAGGCCGAGGACTAGCGGGGGCTCCCGGGAGGATACGCAGTATTTT. Its protein product is CASRPRTSGGSREDTQYF.

The J gene is TRBJ2-7, the V gene TRBV5-1; 7 bases match TRBD1. The CDR3 spans 14 residues. In germline, CDR1 is SGHRS, CDR2 YFSETQ. Trimming removed 0 bases from V and 3 bases from J; junction bases left unmatched: 3. The CDR3 protein is CASSLEGQYYEQYF. The DNA for the CDR3 is TGCGCCAGCAGCTTGGAGGGACAGTACTACGAGCAGTACTTC.

This clone was observed a handful of times. The chain uses TRBV5-4 and TRBJ2-7; D might be TRBD2 (5 bases). There are 15 residues in the CDR3. Germline CDR1 reads SGHNT; CDR2 reads YYREEE (reference sequence). Trimming stripped 10 bases from V and 4 bases from J, with 24 bases between. DNA of the CDR3: TGTGCCGCCTCCCCGGTGGCGGGTACGGGTTACGAGCAGTACTTC. As protein: CAASPVAGTGYEQYF.

The chain recombines TRBV6-1 with TRBJ2-7, with 7 nucleotides matching TRBD1. The germline CDR1 and CDR2 sequences are MNHNS and SASEGT. The CDR3 length is 14 residues. Trimming took 2 bases from V and 4 from J; bases not matched to a gene: 5. The CDR3 bases are TGTGCCAGCAGTGAATACAGGGGCCCTTACGAGCAGTACTTC. Translating it yields CASSEYRGPYEQYF.

J is TRBJ2-2 and V is TRBV5-1; D unresolved. The CDR3 length is 15 residues. Trimming stripped 2 bases from V and 3 bases from J, with 11 bases between. Germline loops: CDR1 SGHRS, CDR2 YFSETQ. In DNA, the CDR3 is TGCGCCAGCAGCTTCAATGGGCATGACACCGGGGAGCTGTTTTTT. Residues: CASSFNGHDTGELFF.

The chain carries TRBV4-1 and TRBJ2-7, with D maybe TRBD2 (7 bases). Per the germline V gene, CDR1 is MGHRA and CDR2 is YSYEKL. CDR3 size: 16 residues. V gave up 0 bases and J gave up 0 bases, with 12 bases separating them. Here the CDR3 DNA reads TGCGCCAGCAGCCAAGATCGCGGGGGCCCCTCCTACGAGCAGTACTTC. Translated: CASSQDRGGPSYEQYF.